The entry below describes one TCR beta chain. Its antigen is not known. The use of a sample-barcoded 5' primer and a J-beta primer mix characterized a second PCR of roughly 6 to 11 cycles. Each cDNA molecule, via a template-switch adaptor with 12 random nucleotides, was tagged. TCRdb independently ran MiXCR on the 5' RACE reads; one entry per CDR3 protein. The table lists hundreds of thousands of distinct CDR3 sequences, about 30% of them singletons, with approximately 14% in the top ten. The data stem from a study of blood T cells in healthy people across ages. Study outcomes and limitations: The study lacked donor CMV status, which possibly confounded expanded clonotype changes. Unsorted PBMCs ruled out conclusive naive versus antigen-experienced comparison. Across the age range, TCR beta diversity per million T cells fell in a roughly linear way.

V was clipped by 4 bases and J by 3 bases; unmatched bases: 10. The length of the CDR3 is 16 residues. Germline lookup yields CDR1 DFQATT and CDR2 SNEGSKA (reference sequence). The receptor was isolated from a woman aged 80 or over in good health. Sequencing used blood. V is TRBV20-1 and J is TRBJ2-1; TRBD2 aligns across 9 bases. CDR3 in DNA: TGCAGTGCTATCCGCGGGGGGGCCTTGTACTACAATGAGCAGTTCTTC. Protein: CSAIRGGALYYNEQFF.